These T cell receptor beta chains were read from a single sample in a study of molecular identifiers for immune sequencing clone quantification. TCRdb reprocessed the PCR reads with MiXCR, giving one entry per CDR3 protein. The sample holds some 590,000 distinct CDR3 sequences, about 25% seen once. Sequenced sample: naive CD8+ T cells from blood, with Jurkat cell RNA spiked in. The origin of the receptors is a human donor in good health. Some libraries in this study had Jurkat cell RNA spiked in. Each CDR3 is given with its conserved first and last residue. A D gene is named only where the DNA matches it firmly. Clone size, where shown, is once, few, many, or a class for clones that have expanded.

-	-	TRBV2	TRBJ2-5	CASSEIVSLIETQYF	TGTGCCAGCAGTGAAATTGTGTCTCTGATAGAGACCCAGTACTTC
once	-	TRBV19	TRBJ2-2	CASSISDGELFF	TGTGCCAGTAGTATCTCTGACGGGGAGCTGTTTTTT
few	-	TRBV4-1	TRBJ2-7	CASSQDQGGPYEQYF	TGCGCCAGCAGCCAAGATCAAGGCGGGCCCTACGAGCAGTACTTC
few	-	TRBV4-3	TRBJ1-1	CASSQSPGGNTEAFF	TGCGCCAGCAGCCAATCACCTGGGGGAAACACTGAAGCTTTCTTT
many	-	TRBV3-1	TRBJ2-3	CASSRGDSYTDTQYF	TGTGCCAGCAGCCGCGGGGACTCATACACAGATACGCAGTATTTT
few	TRBD2	TRBV15	TRBJ2-7	CATSRGASGTYEQYF	TGTGCCACCAGCAGAGGGGCTAGCGGGACGTACGAGCAGTACTTC
-	-	TRBV5-1	TRBJ2-2	CASSFGAGGELFF	TGCGCCAGCAGCTTTGGCGCTGGCGGGGAGCTGTTTTTT
-	-	TRBV5-3	TRBJ1-2	CASSPTVSLYGYTF	TGTGCCAGCAGCCCGACCGTCAGTCTCTATGGCTACACCTTC
-	-	TRBV4-3	TRBJ2-7	CASSQVRTASYEQYF	TGCGCCAGCAGCCAAGTCCGGACAGCTTCCTACGAGCAGTACTTC
few	-	TRBV29-1	TRBJ2-7	CSVEDRQASSYEQYF	TGCAGCGTTGAAGATCGACAGGCGTCCTCCTACGAGCAGTACTTC
many	-	TRBV9	TRBJ2-4	CASADLAKNIQYF	TGTGCCAGCGCCGACTTAGCCAAAAACATTCAGTACTTC
many	-	TRBV7-9	TRBJ2-3	CASSKRGTDTQYF	TGTGCCAGCAGCAAGAGGGGGACAGATACGCAGTATTTT
-	TRBD1	TRBV11-3	TRBJ2-2	CASTDTHRGVTGELFF	TGTGCCAGCACCGACACCCACAGGGGGGTCACCGGGGAGCTGTTTTTT
-	TRBD1	TRBV19	TRBJ1-2	CASSAKDRRAYGYTF	TGTGCCAGTAGTGCCAAGGACAGGCGAGCCTATGGCTACACCTTC
few	TRBD1	TRBV12-3/TRBV12-4	TRBJ1-2	CASSSTGALNYGYTF	TGTGCCAGCAGCTCGACAGGGGCGCTTAACTATGGCTACACCTTC
few	TRBD1	TRBV11-2	TRBJ1-5	CASSLEGGVNQPQHF	TGTGCCAGCAGCTTAGAAGGGGGCGTTAATCAGCCCCAGCATTTT